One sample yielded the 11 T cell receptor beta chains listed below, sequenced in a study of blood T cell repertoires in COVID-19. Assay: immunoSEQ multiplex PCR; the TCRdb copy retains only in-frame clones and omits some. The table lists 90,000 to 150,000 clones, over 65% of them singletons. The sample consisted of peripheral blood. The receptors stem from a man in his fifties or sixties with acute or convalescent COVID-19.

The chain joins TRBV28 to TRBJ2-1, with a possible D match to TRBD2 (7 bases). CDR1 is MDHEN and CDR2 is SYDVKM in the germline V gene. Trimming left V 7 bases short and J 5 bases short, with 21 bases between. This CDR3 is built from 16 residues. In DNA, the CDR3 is TGTGCCAGCACCTTTCGGACAGTCCGGGAGGACAATGAGCAGTTCTTC. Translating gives CASTFRTVREDNEQFF.

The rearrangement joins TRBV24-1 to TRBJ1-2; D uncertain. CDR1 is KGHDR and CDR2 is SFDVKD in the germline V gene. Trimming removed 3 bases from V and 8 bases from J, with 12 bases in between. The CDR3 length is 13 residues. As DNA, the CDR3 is TGTGCCACCAGTGATCGGGGAACTGGCGGCTACACCTTC. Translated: CATSDRGTGGYTF.

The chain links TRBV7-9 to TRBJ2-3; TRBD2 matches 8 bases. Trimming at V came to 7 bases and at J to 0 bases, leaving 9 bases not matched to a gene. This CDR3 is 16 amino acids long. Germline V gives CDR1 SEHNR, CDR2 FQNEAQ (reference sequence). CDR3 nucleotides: TGTGCCAGCACCCCACGTAGCGGGACAAGCACAGATACGCAGTATTTT. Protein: CASTPRSGTSTDTQYF.

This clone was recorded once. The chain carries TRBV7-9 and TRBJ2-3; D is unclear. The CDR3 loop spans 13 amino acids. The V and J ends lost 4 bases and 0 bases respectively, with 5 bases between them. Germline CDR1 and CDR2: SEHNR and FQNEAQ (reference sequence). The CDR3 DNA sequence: TGTGCCAGCAGCTCTTTTAGCACAGATACGCAGTATTTT. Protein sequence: CASSSFSTDTQYF.

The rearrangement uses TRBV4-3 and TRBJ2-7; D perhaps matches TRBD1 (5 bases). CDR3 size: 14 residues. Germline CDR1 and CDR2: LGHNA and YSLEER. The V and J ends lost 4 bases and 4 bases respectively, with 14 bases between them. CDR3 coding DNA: TGCGCCAGCAGCCCACAGGTTGGGCCGTACGAGCAGTACTTC. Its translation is CASSPQVGPYEQYF.

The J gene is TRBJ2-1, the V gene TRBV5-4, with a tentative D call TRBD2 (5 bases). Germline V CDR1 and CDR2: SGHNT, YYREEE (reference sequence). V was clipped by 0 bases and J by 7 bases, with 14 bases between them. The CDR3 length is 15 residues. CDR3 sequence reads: CASSLALGRSNEQFF. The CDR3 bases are TGTGCCAGCAGCTTGGCGCTGGGGAGAAGTAATGAGCAGTTCTTC. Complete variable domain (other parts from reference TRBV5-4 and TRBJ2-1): ETGVTQSPTHLIKTRGQQVTLRCSSQSGHNTVSWYQQALGQGPQFIFQYYREEENGRGNFPPRFSGLQFPNYSSELNVNALELDDSALYLCASSLALGRSNEQFFGPGTRLTVL.

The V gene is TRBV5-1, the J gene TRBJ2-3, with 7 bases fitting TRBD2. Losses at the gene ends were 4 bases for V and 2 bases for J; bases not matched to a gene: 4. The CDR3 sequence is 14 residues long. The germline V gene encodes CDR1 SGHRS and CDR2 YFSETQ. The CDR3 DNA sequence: TGCGCCAGCAGCCCGGGACTACACACAGATACGCAGTATTTT. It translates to CASSPGLHTDTQYF.

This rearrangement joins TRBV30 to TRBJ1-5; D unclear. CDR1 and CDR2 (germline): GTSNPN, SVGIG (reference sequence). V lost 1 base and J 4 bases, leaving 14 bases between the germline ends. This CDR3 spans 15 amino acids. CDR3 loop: CAWSGSETRNQPQHF. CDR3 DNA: TGTGCCTGGAGTGGAAGTGAGACCAGGAATCAGCCCCAGCATTTT.

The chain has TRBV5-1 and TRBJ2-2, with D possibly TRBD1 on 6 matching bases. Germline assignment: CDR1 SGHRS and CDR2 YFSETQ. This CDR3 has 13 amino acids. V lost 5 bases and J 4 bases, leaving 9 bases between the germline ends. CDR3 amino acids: CASSYRVTGELFF. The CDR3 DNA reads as TGCGCCAGCAGTTACAGGGTCACCGGGGAGCTGTTTTTT.

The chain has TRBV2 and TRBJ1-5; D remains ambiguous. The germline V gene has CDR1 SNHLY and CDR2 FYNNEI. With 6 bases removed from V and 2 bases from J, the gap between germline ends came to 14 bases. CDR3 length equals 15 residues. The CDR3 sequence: CASREEGRGNQPQHF. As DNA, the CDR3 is TGTGCCAGCAGGGAGGAGGGAAGAGGCAATCAGCCCCAGCATTTT. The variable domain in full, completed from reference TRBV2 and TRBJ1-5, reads EPEVTQTPSHQVTQMGQEVILRCVPISNHLYFYWYRQILGQKVEFLVSFYNNEISEKSEIFDDQFSVERPDGSNFTLKIRSTKLEDSAMYFCASREEGRGNQPQHFGDGTRLSIL.

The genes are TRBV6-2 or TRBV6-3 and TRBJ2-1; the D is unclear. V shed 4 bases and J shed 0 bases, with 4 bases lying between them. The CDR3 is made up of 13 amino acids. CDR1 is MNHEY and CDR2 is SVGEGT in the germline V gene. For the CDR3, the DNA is TGTGCCAGCAGTTCATCCTCCTACAATGAGCAGTTCTTC. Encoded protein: CASSSSSYNEQFF.